This TCR beta chain was documented in a study of blood T cell repertoires in COVID-19. Data came from immunoSEQ multiplex PCR; TCRdb stores just in-frame clones and leaves some out. The table records almost 200,000 clones, around 92% of them present only once. The CDR3 spans 15 residues. Losses at the gene ends were 3 bases for V and 2 bases for J; bases not matched to a gene: 1. The germline V gene encodes CDR1 SGHVS and CDR2 FQNEAQ. The rearrangement uses TRBV7-8 and TRBJ1-5, with 10 positions matching TRBD1. This sequence originates from a woman between 18 and 29 years old who had recovered from COVID-19. The source material was PBMCs or T cells enriched from blood (not recorded which). CDR3 residues: CASSFGTGGNQPQHF. The CDR3 region has the DNA TGTGCCAGCAGCTTCGGGACAGGGGGCAATCAGCCCCAGCATTTT.